Following are 13 T cell receptor beta chains from one sample sequenced in a study of blood T cells in healthy people across ages. Next came a second PCR, run for about 6 to 12 cycles, which used a sample-barcoded 5' primer along with a J-beta primer mix. TCRdb ran MiXCR on the 5' RACE reads and lists one entry per CDR3 protein. The top ten hold 15% to 19% of the sample, which has about 640,000 distinct CDR3 sequences, under 30% seen once. Sequenced input: blood. The receptors were sampled from a woman of 80 years or more in good health.

Comment on this clonotype: Possible read error: a much larger clone is one base away. The chain couples TRBV2 to TRBJ1-2, with D possibly being TRBD1 (5 bases). Looked up from germline, CDR1 is SNHLY and CDR2 is FYNNEI. This CDR3 is 13 amino acids long. Trimming took off 8 bases at V and 3 bases at J, with 13 bases between the two ends. In DNA, the CDR3 is TGTGCCAGCTCGATCAGGGAAGACTATGGCTACACCTTC. It yields the protein CASSIREDYGYTF. Filled out from reference TRBV2 and TRBJ1-2, the complete variable domain reads EPEVTQTPSHQVTQMGQEVILRCVPISNHLYFYWYRQILGQKVEFLVSFYNNEISEKSEIFDDQFSVERPDGSNFTLKIRSTKLEDSAMYFCASSIREDYGYTFGSGTRLTVV.

In this sample, this clonotype turned up many times. The rearrangement joins TRBV9 to TRBJ2-1; possibly TRBD1 for D (5 bases). CDR3 length equals 14 residues. V gave up 0 bases and J gave up 9 bases, with 13 bases separating them. Germline-derived CDR1 and CDR2 are SGDLS and YYNGEE. The CDR3 spells CASSVALGEGEQFF. DNA for the CDR3: TGTGCCAGCAGCGTAGCTCTAGGGGAAGGTGAGCAGTTCTTC.

This clonotype was detected once. The chain is built from TRBV12-3 or TRBV12-4 and TRBJ2-7, with D perhaps matching TRBD1 (6 bases). The CDR3 is made up of 13 amino acids. Trimming cost V 6 bases and J 3 bases, with 12 bases left between them. The CDR3 bases are TGTGCCAGCAGCTGGACAGAGCACTACGAGCAGTACTTC. It yields the protein CASSWTEHYEQYF.

Regarding this clonotype: This could be a read error, since a much larger clone is one nucleotide away. The chain recombines TRBV10-2 with TRBJ2-3; D is possibly TRBD2 (6 bases). Germline lookup yields CDR1 WSHSY and CDR2 SAAADI. Trimming pared 8 bases from V and 2 bases from J, leaving 14 bases between. There are 14 residues in the CDR3. The CDR3 here is CASGRRGITDTQYF. The CDR3 DNA sequence: TGCGCCAGCGGAAGACGGGGGATCACAGATACGCAGTATTTT.

This clonotype came up many times. The V call is TRBV6-5, the J call TRBJ2-7, with a weak D call TRBD2 (5 bases). The CDR3 spans 14 residues. V was trimmed by 0 bases and J by 3 bases, leaving 9 bases between them. Germline CDR1 and CDR2: MNHEY and SVGAGI. CDR3 sequence reads: CASSYSRAYYEQYF. The DNA for the CDR3 is TGTGCCAGCAGTTACTCGAGGGCCTACTACGAGCAGTACTTC.

This clonotype was counted ten times or more. The V call is TRBV27, the J call TRBJ1-6; 9 bases map to TRBD1. Germline CDR1 and CDR2: MNHEY and SMNVEV (reference sequence). The CDR3 is 16 residues long. With V trimmed by 5 bases and J by 7 bases, 9 bases remained unmatched. CDR3 sequence (DNA): TGTGCCAGCAGTCGACGGACAGGGGTTTCGAATTCACCCCTCCACTTT. Translated, it gives CASSRRTGVSNSPLHF.

This clonotype was counted only a few times. The V and J genes are TRBV12-3 or TRBV12-4 and TRBJ1-4; unclear D gene. This CDR3 contains 12 residues. Trimming pared 5 bases from V and 8 bases from J, leaving 9 bases between. The chain's CDR3 is CASSGLREKLFF. The CDR3 nucleotides are TGTGCCAGCAGTGGTTTAAGGGAAAAACTGTTTTTT.

The chain recombines TRBV7-2 with TRBJ2-3, with 9 bases aligning to TRBD2. Losses at the gene ends were 4 bases for V and 3 bases for J; bases not matched to a gene: 2. The CDR3 is 14 amino acids. Looked up from germline, CDR1 is SGHTA and CDR2 is FQGNSA. CDR3: CASSSSGRTDTQYF. The CDR3 DNA is TGTGCCAGCAGCTCGAGCGGGAGGACAGATACGCAGTATTTT.

This clonotype was counted at least ten times. The chain carries TRBV24-1 and TRBJ2-5; no reliable D call. V lost 0 bases and J 5 bases, leaving 12 bases between the germline ends. Germline assignment: CDR1 KGHDR and CDR2 SFDVKD. The CDR3 runs to 15 residues. CDR3 bases: TGTGCCACCAGTGATTTGCCCGGGCGTAGCGAGACCCAGTACTTC. Residues: CATSDLPGRSETQYF.

This clonotype was seen repeatedly, ten times or more. This chain joins TRBV27 and TRBJ2-5, with a tentative D call TRBD2 (6 bases). The CDR3 has 13 amino acids. Germline CDR1 MNHEY, CDR2 SMNVEV (reference sequence). The V end lost 4 bases, the J end lost 7 bases, and 13 bases lay between the germline ends. The CDR3: CASSWGDKGTQYF. The CDR3 DNA reads as TGTGCCAGCAGTTGGGGGGATAAGGGGACCCAGTACTTC.

The rearrangement uses TRBV12-5 and TRBJ1-1; D possibly corresponds to TRBD1 (5 bases). CDR1 is LGHNT, CDR2 FRNRAP, per germline. CDR3 length: 12 residues. V was clipped by 6 bases and J by 4 bases, with 9 bases between them. The CDR3 region has the DNA TGTGCTAGTGGCCGGGGGGTCACTGAAGCTTTCTTT. Amino acids: CASGRGVTEAFF.

This clonotype has at least ten counts. The chain carries TRBV5-5 and TRBJ1-5, with D possibly matching TRBD1 (6 bases). CDR3 length equals 15 residues. Germline loops: CDR1 SGHKS, CDR2 YYEKEE (reference sequence). V was pared by 2 bases and J by 4 bases, with 13 bases between. CDR3 bases: TGTGCCAGCAGCTTCGGCGCAGGGGATAATCAGCCCCAGCATTTT. It specifies CASSFGAGDNQPQHF. Based on the CDR3 plus reference TRBV5-5 and TRBJ1-5, the full variable domain is DAGVTQSPTHLIKTRGQQVTLRCSPISGHKSVSWYQQVLGQGPQFIFQYYEKEERGRGNFPDRFSARQFPNYSSELNVNALLLGDSALYLCASSFGAGDNQPQHFGDGTRLSIL.

There are many counts of this clonotype. V gene TRBV20-1 combines with J gene TRBJ1-5, with a possible D match to TRBD1 (5 bases). Per germline, CDR1 DFQATT and CDR2 SNEGSKA (reference sequence). This CDR3 has 14 amino acids. Trimming removed 4 bases at V and 4 bases at J, with 14 bases between. As DNA, the CDR3 is TGCAGTGCTACCAAGGGGAGGGAAAATCAGCCCCAGCATTTT. It codes for CSATKGRENQPQHF.